A selection of T cell receptor beta chains follows, all from one sample in a study of PD-L1 blockade in urothelial cancer. Profiled with immunoSEQ multiplex PCR; TCRdb holds only in-frame clones, not every one. The table lists 38,000 or so clones, just under 85% of them singletons. The material was PBMCs, obtained around atezolizumab (anti-PD-L1) treatment. Every receptor here comes from an elderly man with urothelial cancer. Each CDR3 is given with its conserved first and last residue. D genes are given only for firm matches.

V	D	J	CDR3
TRBV29-1	TRBD1	TRBJ2-7	CSVLRQGAINEQYF
TRBV19	.	TRBJ2-1	CASAWTNNEQFF
TRBV28	TRBD1	TRBJ1-1	CASSVQGAETEAFF
TRBV19	TRBD2	TRBJ2-3	CASSSIAGGLSTDTQYF
TRBV7-7	.	TRBJ2-5	CASSLIGGETQYF
TRBV5-1	.	TRBJ1-1	CASSFFSSRINMNTEAFF
TRBV25-1	.	TRBJ2-3	CASRGDSLTDTQYF
TRBV7-2	.	TRBJ1-2	CASSSRVSNYGYTF
TRBV19	TRBD2	TRBJ2-7	CASSRGLAGAYEQYF
TRBV6-5	.	TRBJ2-7	CASSRGQTYEQYF
TRBV28	.	TRBJ2-1	CASLRQTSSHEQFF
TRBV18	.	TRBJ2-3	CASSPSADTQYF
TRBV2	.	TRBJ2-1	CASREDRYNEQFF
TRBV6-6	TRBD1	TRBJ1-3	CASSGTAGGNTIYF
TRBV14	.	TRBJ2-7	CASSQDTGTYEQYF
TRBV5-4	TRBD1	TRBJ1-5	CASSLGGQSNQPQHF
TRBV9	TRBD2	TRBJ2-3	CASSVGGSGRLTDTQYF
TRBV5-1	.	TRBJ2-3	CASSLAGGWTDTQYF
TRBV6-1	.	TRBJ1-1	CASKRTQMNTEAFF
TRBV28	TRBD1	TRBJ1-1	CASTPGDRNTEAFF
TRBV5-5	.	TRBJ2-7	CASSWGTLGSYEQYF
TRBV11-3	TRBD2	TRBJ2-3	CASSLGSGADTQYF